A selection of T cell receptor beta chains follows, all from one sample in a study of identical twins. One entry per CDR3 protein results from TCRdb running MiXCR on the 5' RACE reads. The sample records approximately 530,000 distinct CDR3 sequences, under 25% being singletons. The sample also formed part of further work on yellow fever vaccine responses in identical twins.

Sample: CD4+ T cells sorted from blood. These receptors originate from a woman under 30 in good health. The CDR3 runs from the conserved cysteine through the conserved F or W. The D gene is left open where the match is weak. Clone size is shown for a subset of rows, as once, few, many or a class of expanded clone.

TRBJ2-3 | - | TRBV29-1 | - | CSVRTAGSSTDTQYF | TGCAGCGTTCGGACAGCCGGATCTAGCACAGATACGCAGTATTTT
TRBJ1-1 | - | TRBV2 | few | CASSEELQSSEAFF | TGTGCCAGCAGTGAAGAACTACAGTCATCTGAAGCTTTCTTT
TRBJ1-2 | - | TRBV28 | - | CASREGTDYGYTF | TGTGCCAGCAGAGAAGGGACGGACTATGGCTACACCTTC
TRBJ2-2 | TRBD2 | TRBV20-1 | few | CSAKLAGGFAGELFF | TGCAGTGCAAAACTAGCGGGAGGTTTTGCCGGGGAGCTGTTTTTT
TRBJ2-5 | - | TRBV20-1 | - | CSASGRGETQYF | TGCAGTGCTAGCGGGAGAGGAGAGACCCAGTACTTC
TRBJ2-1 | TRBD1 | TRBV7-2 | few | CASSLSTGAYNEQFF | TGTGCCAGCAGCTTAAGCACAGGGGCATACAATGAGCAGTTCTTC
TRBJ2-1 | - | TRBV5-1 | few | CASSLRGASGNEQFF | TGCGCCAGCAGCTTGCGGGGGGCAAGTGGCAATGAGCAGTTCTTC
TRBJ2-3 | TRBD1 | TRBV10-3 | few | CAIRGDRGSTDTQYF | TGTGCCATCAGGGGGGACAGGGGAAGCACAGATACGCAGTATTTT
TRBJ1-5 | - | TRBV29-1 | - | CSVFGSPGHNQPQHF | TGCAGCGTTTTTGGCTCTCCGGGACACAATCAGCCCCAGCATTTT
TRBJ2-2 | - | TRBV5-6 | - | CASSPLLPNTGELFF | TGTGCCAGCAGCCCGCTCCTGCCGAACACCGGGGAGCTGTTTTTT
TRBJ1-6 | - | TRBV28 | few | CASSLETGTTYNSPLHF | TGTGCCAGCAGCCTAGAGACAGGCACGACCTATAATTCACCCCTCCACTTT